This T cell receptor beta chain was observed in a study of T cells after yellow fever vaccination. Study-level background: Preparation of the low-cell-number fractions used SMART-Seq v4 Ultra Low Input.

V dropped 5 bases and J dropped 5; count of bases not matched to a gene: 4. The length of the CDR3 is 13 residues. One entry per CDR3 protein, called by TCRdb with MiXCR from the 5' RACE reads. Here the sample spans 100,000 or so distinct CDR3 sequences, about 8.2% being singletons. This chain joins TRBV12-3 or TRBV12-4 and TRBJ1-2; 8 nucleotides line up with TRBD1. The source of this sequence is a man aged 18 to 30 who received the YFV17D yellow fever vaccine. The material was CD8+ T cells not binding an NS4B(214-222) dextramer, sorted from PBMCs, obtained around 16 days after the first yellow fever vaccination. DNA of the CDR3: TGTGCCAGCAGTCCGACAGGGGCTTATGGCTACACCTTC. This encodes CASSPTGAYGYTF.